This TCR beta chain was sequenced during a study of T-cell memory formation after mild COVID-19. The V gene end was trimmed by 6 bases and the J gene end by 2 bases; junction bases not matched to a gene: 25. The CDR3 sequence is 22 residues long. Using its own MiXCR run on the 5' RACE reads, TCRdb lists one record per CDR3 protein. The table records under 250,000 distinct CDR3 sequences, 15% to 17% of them present only once. The chain links TRBV12-3 or TRBV12-4 to TRBJ2-6; 7 nucleotides match TRBD2. The material sequenced was PBMCs or a T cell subset sorted from them (not recorded which). The origin of this receptor is an adult woman who had mild COVID-19 (a few samples of this study predate the infection). Cell type and time point are not known. The CDR3 loop reads CASRSSSISGGSLWAGANVLTF. The CDR3 region has the DNA TGTGCCAGCAGGTCCTCCTCTATTAGTGGCGGGAGTCTGTGGGCTGGGGCCAACGTCCTGACTTTC.